A selection of T cell receptor beta chains follows, all from one sample in a study of response to subunit inactivated influenza vaccine. TCRdb redid the calling of the RT-PCR reads with MiXCR, one entry per CDR3 protein. The data show 200,000 to 300,000 distinct CDR3 sequences, more than 10% seen once. Specimen: non-naive T cells sorted from PBMCs, collected 14 days before vaccination. The receptor set was obtained from a man aged 50 or older who received an inactivated influenza vaccine. The CDR3 runs from the conserved cysteine through the conserved F or W. D genes are given only for firm matches. Clone size appears in some rows only: once, few, many, or a class for an expanded clone.

V gene,D gene,clone size,J gene,CDR3 protein,CDR3 DNA
TRBV28,NA,few,TRBJ2-7,CASNLPLRGWSDEQYF,TGTGCCAGCAACCTCCCCCTTAGAGGTTGGTCTGACGAGCAGTACTTC
TRBV11-1,TRBD2,NA,TRBJ2-5,CASSFYRGLAAPERVETQYF,TGTGCCAGCAGCTTTTATAGGGGACTAGCGGCTCCAGAGAGGGTAGAGACCCAGTACTTC
TRBV7-8,TRBD1,NA,TRBJ2-5,CASSLDRGYETQYF,TGTGCCAGCAGCTTGGACAGGGGTTACGAGACCCAGTACTTC
TRBV6-4,NA,many,TRBJ2-3,CASSDSDGFQGQYF,TGTGCCAGCAGTGACTCCGATGGGTTCCAAGGGCAGTATTTT
TRBV5-1,NA,few,TRBJ2-3,CASSPGAGYNTDTQYF,TGCGCCAGCAGCCCCGGGGCGGGTTATAACACAGATACGCAGTATTTT
TRBV27,NA,NA,TRBJ1-1,CASIGWTGTEAFF,TGTGCCAGCATCGGGTGGACTGGCACTGAAGCTTTCTTT
TRBV20-1,NA,few,TRBJ2-5,CSAKGQSPGETQYF,TGCAGTGCTAAAGGACAGTCCCCGGGGGAGACCCAGTACTTC
TRBV20-1,TRBD2,few,TRBJ2-7,CSASGLAGRVRIHEQYF,TGCAGTGCTAGTGGGCTAGCGGGGAGGGTTAGAATCCACGAGCAGTACTTC
TRBV28,TRBD2,few,TRBJ2-1,CASSVSPGLASYNEQFF,TGTGCCAGCAGTGTATCGCCGGGACTAGCATCCTACAATGAGCAGTTCTTC
TRBV28,TRBD2,NA,TRBJ2-7,CASSPPRLTSGSYEQYF,TGTGCCAGCAGTCCGCCCCGGCTGACTAGCGGGAGTTACGAGCAGTACTTC
TRBV2,TRBD2,few,TRBJ2-1,CASSGGGGATEQFF,TGTGCCAGCTCGGGCGGCGGGGGGGCCACTGAGCAGTTCTTC
TRBV7-8,NA,NA,TRBJ2-5,CASSPLRGGGLTQYF,TGTGCCAGCAGCCCACTACGAGGGGGGGGCCTGACCCAGTACTTC
TRBV30,TRBD2,few,TRBJ2-1,CAWSVLGSGGRNEQFF,TGTGCCTGGAGTGTACTGGGTAGCGGGGGTCGGAATGAGCAGTTCTTC
TRBV27,TRBD2,NA,TRBJ2-7,CASSLLAPNREGYEQYF,TGTGCCAGCAGTTTATTGGCCCCTAATCGGGAGGGCTACGAGCAGTACTTC
TRBV29-1,TRBD2,NA,TRBJ2-1,CSVNGGASYNEQFF,TGCAGCGTTAACGGGGGGGCCTCCTACAATGAGCAGTTCTTC
TRBV7-9,NA,many,TRBJ2-2,CASSLGSGELFF,TGTGCCAGCAGCTTAGGTTCCGGGGAGCTGTTTTTT
TRBV28,NA,NA,TRBJ1-2,CASRSREFNGYTF,TGTGCCAGCAGGTCCCGGGAGTTTAATGGCTACACCTTC
TRBV6-5,NA,few,TRBJ2-7,CASSYSALGSYEQYF,TGTGCCAGCAGTTACTCGGCCCTAGGGTCCTACGAGCAGTACTTC
TRBV20-1,TRBD2,many,TRBJ2-1,CSASYPSGQFF,TGCAGTGCTAGTTACCCTAGCGGGCAGTTCTTC
TRBV18,TRBD2,many,TRBJ2-7,CASSPSGGPTGEQYF,TGTGCCAGCTCACCCTCGGGGGGTCCCACCGGAGAGCAGTACTTC
TRBV7-8,NA,few,TRBJ1-2,CASSLDAPLYGYTF,TGTGCCAGCAGCTTAGACGCGCCCCTCTATGGCTACACCTTC
TRBV7-9,NA,many,TRBJ2-1,CASSFRGANEQFF,TGTGCCAGCAGCTTCCGGGGGGCAAATGAGCAGTTCTTC
TRBV6-1,TRBD1,few,TRBJ1-4,CASRTGQGFGNEKLFF,TGTGCCAGCAGGACGGGACAGGGCTTTGGTAATGAAAAACTGTTTTTT
TRBV28,NA,few,TRBJ2-3,CASTPPGWGRTDTQYF,TGTGCCAGCACCCCCCCGGGGTGGGGGCGCACAGATACGCAGTATTTT
TRBV18,TRBD2,NA,TRBJ2-7,CASSPGTSGEILYEQYF,TGTGCCAGCTCACCTGGGACTAGCGGGGAAATACTCTACGAGCAGTACTTC